This entry features one TCR beta chain sequence. What it binds is unknown. The entry originates in a study of cytomegalovirus exposure and HLA in healthy donors. General study results and limits: According to a subsequent analysis, TCR clusters identified in the first cohort showed a tendency to co-occur across the approximately 120 validation repertoires.

Clones were read by immunoSEQ multiplex PCR, and TCRdb kept only the in-frame ones, dropping some. The sample has 250,000 to 300,000 clones; approximately 86% are singletons. Germline CDR1 reads SGHVS; CDR2 reads FQNEAQ. CDR3 length equals 14 residues. The V segment lost 1 base and the J segment 11 bases; nucleotides outside the gene matches: 8. The sequence came from a woman under 30 in good health and CMV-seronegative. The sequenced sample was PBMCs. The chain is built from TRBV7-8 and TRBJ1-1; 9 bases fit TRBD1. The CDR3 DNA sequence: TGTGCCAGCAGCTTAGAACAGGGGGCTACGGGGGCTTTCTTT. Its protein is CASSLEQGATGAFF.